These T cell receptor beta chains were read from a single sample in a study of blood T cells in healthy people across ages. TCRdb analysed the 5' RACE reads with MiXCR anew, one entry per CDR3 protein. The sample holds 450,000 to 700,000 distinct CDR3 sequences, approximately 27% seen once. The sequenced sample was blood. All receptors come from a woman aged 70-85 years in good health. Both conserved end residues are part of each CDR3. A D gene is named only where the DNA matches it firmly.

. TRBJ1-2 TRBV6-1 CASTVSSGPYGYTF
TRBD2 TRBJ2-5 TRBV13 CASSFRQRGPLQETQYF
TRBD1 TRBJ1-5 TRBV27 CASNPTGASNQPQHF
TRBD1 TRBJ2-4 TRBV20-1 CSARAMGQGRNIQYF
. TRBJ2-1 TRBV20-1 CSVGPHGPNEQFF
. TRBJ1-5 TRBV7-9 CASSFRNSNQPQHF
TRBD2 TRBJ2-3 TRBV12-5 CASGLGSGGGNTQYF
. TRBJ2-3 TRBV7-2 CASSLAATRTDTQYF
TRBD1 TRBJ1-4 TRBV29-1 CSAQPDRDSEKLFF
. TRBJ1-1 TRBV10-3 CAIGESQGSEAFF
. TRBJ2-5 TRBV20-1 CSATGGTQYF
. TRBJ2-3 TRBV4-2 CASSQDLGGTDTQYF
. TRBJ1-1 TRBV20-1 CSAETGQYNEAFF
TRBD1 TRBJ1-1 TRBV5-1 CASSLQTGANTEAFF
TRBD2 TRBJ2-2 TRBV5-1 CASRRGLAGTGELFF
. TRBJ1-6 TRBV4-3 CASSQEPPAGKASAQYSPLHF
TRBD1 TRBJ1-1 TRBV9 CASSAGTGLNTEAFF
. TRBJ1-3 TRBV12-3/TRBV12-4 CASTSQGSGGNTIYF
. TRBJ1-3 TRBV27 CASSRRGDSGNTIYF
. TRBJ2-5 TRBV7-3 CASSPDGTDRLKTQYF
TRBD2 TRBJ2-1 TRBV18 CASLTGTRALSEQFF